The 27 T cell receptor beta chains given below trace back to one sample, sequenced in a study of neurological immune-mediated disorders. MiXCR, run by TCRdb on the 5' RACE reads, gives a single entry per CDR3 protein. Among roughly 30,000 distinct CDR3 sequences listed, about 7% were seen once. Source material: PBMCs. These receptors came from a woman aged 50 to 60 in good health.

This clonotype was seen many times. This rearrangement joins TRBV4-2 to TRBJ1-2; TRBD1 aligns across 10 bases. CDR1 and CDR2 (germline): LGHNA, YNFKEQ. This CDR3 is built from 13 residues. With V trimmed by 6 bases and J by 6 bases, 4 bases remained unmatched. CDR3 sequence reads: CASRPDRGDGYTF. CDR3 nucleotide sequence: TGTGCCAGCAGACCGGACAGGGGGGATGGCTACACCTTC.

This clonotype was detected many times. The rearrangement links TRBV5-1 to TRBJ1-4; D gene uncertain. V gave up 0 bases and J gave up 0 bases, with 9 bases separating them. CDR1 is SGHRS and CDR2 is YFSETQ in the germline V gene. This CDR3 spans 16 amino acids. The CDR3 nucleotides are TGCGCCAGCAGCTTGGCCTCGGGTGCAACTAATGAAAAACTGTTTTTT. Translating gives CASSLASGATNEKLFF.

This chain connects TRBV4-2 to TRBJ2-3; tentatively, D is TRBD2 (6 bases). V lost 1 base, J lost 9 bases, and 11 bases lay in between. CDR1 and CDR2 (germline): LGHNA, YNFKEQ. CDR3 length equals 13 residues. The CDR3 loop reads CASSQVGGPTQYF. CDR3 nucleotides: TGTGCCAGCAGCCAAGTAGGAGGGCCAACGCAGTATTTT.

This clonotype occurred many times. V gene TRBV7-2 combines with J gene TRBJ2-3; D not certain. V lost 5 bases to trimming and J lost 1 base, with 13 bases between them. CDR3 length: 15 amino acids. Looked up from germline, CDR1 is SGHTA and CDR2 is FQGNSA. The CDR3 sequence is CASSTMMLGTDTQYF. The CDR3 bases are TGTGCCAGCAGCACTATGATGCTCGGCACAGATACGCAGTATTTT.

This clonotype was recorded at least ten times. The rearrangement links TRBV7-2 to TRBJ2-3; D gene uncertain. Germline V gives CDR1 SGHTA, CDR2 FQGNSA. V was pared by 2 bases and J by 11 bases, with 11 bases between. This CDR3 spans 12 amino acids. The CDR3 sequence: CASSLNGNLQYF. The CDR3 DNA reads TGTGCCAGCAGCTTAAACGGAAATTTGCAGTATTTT.

In this sample, this clonotype turned up many times. The rearrangement uses TRBV5-1 and TRBJ1-4; TRBD1 matches 9 bases. This CDR3 comprises 15 residues. Looked up from germline, CDR1 is SGHRS and CDR2 is YFSETQ. V was clipped by 4 bases and J by 5 bases; unmatched bases: 6. CDR3 coding DNA: TGCGCCAGCAGCCCGCCGACAGGGGGAAATGAAAAACTGTTTTTT. As protein: CASSPPTGGNEKLFF.

This clonotype was counted at least ten times. The chain is built from TRBV7-9 and TRBJ2-2, with TRBD1 as a possible D gene (5 bases). V lost 4 bases to trimming and J lost 0 bases, with 12 bases between them. This CDR3 has 16 residues. Germline CDR1 SEHNR, CDR2 FQNEAQ (reference sequence). The CDR3 nucleotides are TGTGCCAGCAGCTCCAGGGTAGTTGCGAACACCGGGGAGCTGTTTTTT. Protein sequence: CASSSRVVANTGELFF. Complete variable domain (other parts from reference TRBV7-9 and TRBJ2-2): DTGVSQNPRHKITKRGQNVTFRCDPISEHNRLYWYRQTLGQGPEFLTYFQNEAQLEKSRLLSDRFSAERPKGSFSTLEIQRTEQGDSAMYLCASSSRVVANTGELFFGEGSRLTVL.

This clonotype was recorded many times. The chain employs TRBV29-1 and TRBJ2-3, with D possibly TRBD2 on 6 matching bases. This CDR3 comprises 11 residues. V lost 7 bases and J lost 6, with 11 bases in between. Germline assignment: CDR1 SQVTM and CDR2 ANQGSEA. The CDR3 spells CSARELDTQYF. CDR3 in DNA: TGCAGCGCTCGGGAGCTGGATACGCAGTATTTT.

This clonotype has a count of ten or more. The gene calls are TRBV7-2 and TRBJ2-2, with 7 bases identical to TRBD2. The CDR3 sequence is 15 residues long. Germline CDR1 reads SGHTA; CDR2 reads FQGNSA. V was pared by 5 bases and J by 0 bases, with 3 bases of the junction left unmatched. The CDR3 DNA is TGTGCCAGCAGCAAACTAGCGACGAACACCGGGGAGCTGTTTTTT. This sequence encodes CASSKLATNTGELFF.

This clonotype has a count of ten or more. The chain's CDR3 is CSARDMGSSYGRGQYF. CDR3 nucleotides: TGCAGTGCTAGAGATATGGGGTCCTCATATGGGCGGGGGCAGTATTTT. The V call is TRBV20-1, the J call TRBJ2-3; weak D call: TRBD2 (6 bases). CDR3 length: 16 residues. In germline, CDR1 is DFQATT, CDR2 SNEGSKA (reference sequence). V was trimmed by 0 bases and J by 11 bases, leaving 24 bases between them.

This clonotype has a count of ten or more. The rearrangement uses TRBV20-1 and TRBJ1-5; D remains unclear. The V end lost 2 bases, the J end lost 3 bases, and 5 bases lay between the germline ends. The CDR3 consists of 12 residues. CDR1 and CDR2 from the germline V gene are DFQATT and SNEGSKA (reference sequence). CDR3 region: CSARQHNQPQHF. The CDR3 DNA is TGCAGTGCTAGACAGCACAATCAGCCCCAGCATTTT.

This clonotype has a count of ten or more. The chain employs TRBV12-3 or TRBV12-4 and TRBJ2-7; possible D gene TRBD2, 5 bases. This CDR3 contains 13 residues. With 6 bases removed from V and 3 bases from J, the gap between germline ends came to 12 bases. As DNA, the CDR3 is TGTGCCAGCAGCTCGGGATTTCTCTACGAGCAGTACTTC. This encodes CASSSGFLYEQYF.

CDR3 nucleotide sequence: TGTGCCAGCAGTTTAAGTCTCGCCGGGAACGAGCAGTACTTC. It translates to CASSLSLAGNEQYF. The rearrangement uses TRBV27 and TRBJ2-7; D perhaps matches TRBD2 (5 bases). The germline V gene has CDR1 MNHEY and CDR2 SMNVEV (reference sequence). The CDR3 length is 14 residues. Trimming took off 2 bases at V and 5 bases at J, with 13 bases between the two ends.

There are many counts of this clonotype. V usage is TRBV12-3 or TRBV12-4 and J usage is TRBJ1-1, with 9 bases that match TRBD1. With 6 bases clipped from V and 5 bases from J, the junction kept 7 bases outside the gene matches. The CDR3 consists of 14 residues. CDR3 loop: CASRQGAGGTEAFF. The CDR3 region has the DNA TGTGCCAGCAGACAGGGGGCGGGTGGTACTGAAGCTTTCTTT.

This clonotype was detected ten times or more. The chain employs TRBV20-1 and TRBJ2-5; TRBD1 is a possible D gene (6 bases). The CDR3 totals 13 residues. Trimming stripped 4 bases from V and 2 bases from J, with 11 bases between. Looked up from germline, CDR1 is DFQATT and CDR2 is SNEGSKA (reference sequence). DNA of the CDR3: TGCAGTGCTAAAAGGACAGCTCAAGAGACCCAGTACTTC. Translated, it gives CSAKRTAQETQYF.

This clonotype was picked up many times. The chain is built from TRBV20-1 and TRBJ2-1; tentatively, D is TRBD2 (5 bases). The CDR3 contains 15 residues. CDR1 and CDR2 (germline): DFQATT, SNEGSKA (reference sequence). V was clipped by 5 bases and J by 5 bases, with 19 bases between them. CDR3 sequence reads: CSAQSPPGSNNEQFF. The CDR3 nucleotides are TGCAGTGCTCAGTCACCTCCGGGGTCCAACAATGAGCAGTTCTTC.

Many counts were recorded for this clonotype. The chain couples TRBV7-9 to TRBJ2-1; 9 nucleotides match TRBD1. V shed 5 bases, J shed 8 bases, and the junction held 10 bases outside the gene matches. This CDR3 region has 15 residues. Germline V gene sequence: CDR1 SEHNR, CDR2 FQNEAQ (reference sequence). The CDR3 region has the DNA TGTGCCAGCAGCGTGACAGGGGGGCGGTCCGATGAGCAGTTCTTC. The encoded protein is CASSVTGGRSDEQFF.

This clonotype was seen many times. The chain recombines TRBV11-3 with TRBJ2-3; D gene uncertain. CDR1 SGHNT and CDR2 YENEEA come from the germline V gene. Trimming left V 6 bases short and J 0 bases short, with 10 bases between. This CDR3 contains 14 residues. CDR3 residues: CASRQTKSTDTQYF. CDR3 DNA sequence: TGTGCCAGCAGACAAACCAAGAGCACAGATACGCAGTATTTT.

Relative to its sample, this clonotype is medium-sized. Here the CDR3 DNA reads TGTGCCAGCAGCTTAGAAGGCCCAGGGACCCAGTACTTC. This sequence encodes CASSLEGPGTQYF. V gene TRBV11-2 combines with J gene TRBJ2-5; D unclear. Germline-derived CDR1 and CDR2 are SGHAT and FQNNGV. The CDR3 totals 13 residues. V was trimmed by 0 bases and J by 7 bases, leaving 9 bases between them.

This clonotype has ten or more counts. This chain uses TRBV5-1 with TRBJ2-7; D remains ambiguous. Germline CDR1 reads SGHRS; CDR2 reads YFSETQ. V was pared by 0 bases and J by 2 bases, with 9 bases between. This CDR3 is built from 14 residues. This CDR3 reads CASSLGQSAYEQYF. The CDR3 DNA reads as TGCGCCAGCAGCTTGGGGCAGTCGGCCTACGAGCAGTACTTC.

The sample holds many counts of this clonotype. V is TRBV6-6 and J is TRBJ2-7, with 11 bases that match TRBD2. Trimming removed 6 bases from V and 0 bases from J; junction bases left unmatched: 4. Per germline, CDR1 MNHNY and CDR2 SVGAGI (reference sequence). This CDR3 spans 15 amino acids. The CDR3 protein is CASSATSGSSYEQYF. The CDR3 DNA sequence: TGTGCCAGCAGCGCTACTAGCGGGAGCTCCTACGAGCAGTACTTC.

In its sample, this clonotype was seen many times. The V and J genes are TRBV9 and TRBJ1-3; D is possibly TRBD1 (6 bases). V lost 4 bases and J 7 bases, leaving 21 bases between the germline ends. CDR3 length equals 16 residues. Germline lookup yields CDR1 SGDLS and CDR2 YYNGEE. The CDR3 DNA reads as TGTGCCAGCAGCCTGGGACATCTATCTTTAGGGAACACCATATATTTT. This codes for CASSLGHLSLGNTIYF.

In its sample, this clonotype was seen many times. The chain links TRBV29-1 to TRBJ2-7; 14 bases map to TRBD2. The CDR3 has 13 amino acids. Trimming cost V 7 bases and J 6 bases; bases outside gene matches: 5. Germline-derived CDR1 and CDR2 are SQVTM and ANQGSEA. The CDR3 region has the DNA TGCAGCGCCCTAGGACTAGCGGGAGGCGAGCAGTACTTC. The encoded protein is CSALGLAGGEQYF.

Ten or more counts support this clonotype. The genes are TRBV7-2 and TRBJ2-3; 7 bases map to TRBD2. The CDR3 covers 15 residues. V was pared by 6 bases and J by 4 bases, with 10 bases of the junction left unmatched. Germline CDR1 is SGHTA and CDR2 is FQGNSA. The CDR3 sequence: CASSGSGAWADTQYF. CDR3 bases: TGTGCCAGCAGTGGAAGCGGGGCCTGGGCAGATACGCAGTATTTT.

This clonotype was seen repeatedly, ten times or more. The V gene is TRBV20-1, the J gene TRBJ2-2; 8 positions match TRBD1. CDR1 DFQATT and CDR2 SNEGSKA come from the germline V gene (reference sequence). CDR3 size: 13 residues. After removal of 3 bases from V and 6 bases from J, the junction contained 3 bases not matched to a gene. The CDR3 DNA is TGCAGTGCTAGGAAACAGGGGGCCGGGGAGCTGTTTTTT. Translated, it gives CSARKQGAGELFF.

In its sample, this clonotype was seen many times. V usage is TRBV12-3 or TRBV12-4 and J usage is TRBJ2-7; D is unclear. V lost 6 bases to trimming and J lost 2 bases, with 11 bases between them. This CDR3 has 13 amino acids. DNA for the CDR3: TGTGCCAGCAGAGGAATGGGTACCTACGAGCAGTACTTC. This gives the protein CASRGMGTYEQYF.

There are many counts of this clonotype. This chain links TRBV5-5 with TRBJ2-2; 7 bases are shared with TRBD2. The CDR3 contains 15 residues. V lost 3 bases to trimming and J lost 11 bases; unmatched junction nucleotides: 13. CDR1 and CDR2 from the germline V gene are SGHKS and YYEKEE (reference sequence). The CDR3: CASSSLTGGRGELFF. In nucleotides, the CDR3 is TGTGCCAGCAGCTCCCTGACGGGGGGTAGGGGCGAGCTGTTTTTT.